This T cell receptor beta chain is from a study of T cell responses to AZD1222 COVID-19 vaccine. Findings and limits, study-wide: Nearly half of unique spike-specific TCRs reportedly avoided B.1.351 and B.1.1.7 mutated regions. Most donors were white British, females outnumbered males, and clonal diversity was possibly underestimated.

The assay was immunoSEQ multiplex PCR, and TCRdb's table has in-frame clones only and misses some. The data show 150,000 to 180,000 clones, around 90% seen once. Worth noting for this clone: No antigen is known for it.

The CDR3 is 15 residues long. Trimming cost V 0 bases and J 3 bases, with 11 bases left between them. The germline V gene has CDR1 MNHEY and CDR2 SMNVEV (reference sequence). The clonotype originates from an adult in good health. V is TRBV27 and J is TRBJ1-1, with D uncertain. The specimen was peripheral blood, collected on day 0 of AZD1222 vaccination. The CDR3 loop is CASSLSGYRDTEAFF. The CDR3 nucleotides are TGTGCCAGCAGTTTATCAGGGTATAGGGACACTGAAGCTTTCTTT.